The 28 T cell receptor beta chains below come from one sample, sequenced in a study of blood T cell repertoires in COVID-19. Clones were read by immunoSEQ multiplex PCR, and TCRdb kept only the in-frame ones, dropping some. The data hold roughly 200,000 clones, with roughly 80% observed a single time. The sample taken for sequencing was PBMCs or T cells enriched from blood (not recorded which). The receptors stem from a woman aged 50 to 60 who had been exposed to COVID-19.

Written as DNA, the CDR3 is TGTGCTAGTGGTTTGCCAGGGGGCCGAGAGCAGTACTTC. Protein: CASGLPGGREQYF. V is TRBV12-5 and J is TRBJ2-7; the match to TRBD1 covers 8 bases. There are 13 residues in the CDR3. J lost 7 bases, V lost 2 bases, and 4 bases had no gene match. The V gene's germline CDR1 is LGHNT and CDR2 FRNRAP.

The chain combines TRBV5-6 with TRBJ2-7, with 9 nucleotides matching TRBD1. The CDR3 sequence is 14 residues long. Germline loops: CDR1 SGHDT, CDR2 YYEEEE. V shed 4 bases, J shed 3 bases, and the junction held 5 bases outside the gene matches. For the CDR3, the DNA is TGTGCCAGCAGCCCACAGGGGGCCTACTACGAGCAGTACTTC. Protein sequence: CASSPQGAYYEQYF.

The chain is built from TRBV2 and TRBJ1-6; unclear D gene. The V gene's germline CDR1 is SNHLY and CDR2 FYNNEI. This CDR3 has 15 amino acids. The germline V and J ends were trimmed by 6 bases and 0 bases, with 9 bases remaining between them. The CDR3 DNA sequence: TGTGCCAGCAGGGGCAGCAGCTCCTATAATTCACCCCTCCACTTT. Residues: CASRGSSSYNSPLHF.

This clone has just one count. The chain recombines TRBV15 with TRBJ2-2; 8 nucleotides agree with TRBD2. This CDR3 spans 18 amino acids. Per germline, CDR1 LNHNV and CDR2 YYDKDF (reference sequence). After removal of 3 bases from V and 5 bases from J, the junction contained 14 bases not matched to a gene. Here the CDR3 reads CATSRRTSPPENTGELFF. Written as DNA, the CDR3 is TGTGCCACCAGCAGGAGGACTAGCCCTCCGGAGAATACCGGGGAGCTGTTTTTT.

This clone was observed a single time. This chain links TRBV19 with TRBJ2-6; D is possibly TRBD1 (5 bases). Trimming pared 8 bases from V and 0 bases from J, leaving 11 bases between. Looked up from germline, CDR1 is LNHDA and CDR2 is SQIVND (reference sequence). The CDR3 extends over 15 amino acids. The CDR3 sequence: CASGTGSSGANVLTF. DNA of the CDR3: TGTGCCAGTGGTACAGGCTCCTCTGGGGCCAACGTCCTGACTTTC.

The chain uses TRBV6-5 and TRBJ2-2; possible D gene TRBD2, 5 bases. Per the germline V gene, CDR1 is MNHEY and CDR2 is SVGAGI. There are 14 residues in the CDR3. V gave up 4 bases and J gave up 8 bases, with 14 bases separating them. CDR3 sequence (DNA): TGTGCCAGCAGTTCCCGGGATACCATGGGGGAGCTGTTTTTT. Protein product: CASSSRDTMGELFF.

This chain joins TRBV6-1 and TRBJ2-7; TRBD2 agrees at 13 bases. Trimming took 4 bases from V and 2 from J; bases not matched to a gene: 5. The length of the CDR3 is 16 residues. Looked up from germline, CDR1 is MNHNS and CDR2 is SASEGT. The CDR3 nucleotides are TGTGCCAGCAGTGCTGGGACTAGCGGGGCCCCCTACGAGCAGTACTTC. Translated, it gives CASSAGTSGAPYEQYF.

The chain has TRBV5-8 and TRBJ2-3, with TRBD1 matching 10 bases. Trimming cost V 4 bases and J 4 bases; bases outside gene matches: 9. The germline V gene has CDR1 SGHTS and CDR2 YDEGEE. The CDR3 length is 16 residues. CDR3 coding DNA: TGTGCCAGCAGCAGCGGGACAGGGGCTAGTGCAGATACGCAGTATTTT. Translation: CASSSGTGASADTQYF.

This clone was observed a few times. V is TRBV7-3 and J is TRBJ1-2; weak D call: TRBD1 (5 bases). The germline V and J ends were trimmed by 5 bases and 13 bases, with 20 bases remaining between them. Germline V CDR1 and CDR2: SGHTA, FQGTGA. The CDR3 spans 13 residues. CDR3: CASSHQGARDLTF. DNA of the CDR3: TGTGCCAGCAGCCATCAGGGTGCTAGAGATCTCACCTTC.

This clone has a single count. Within the sample, other DNA sequences also encode this same CDR3. The rearrangement uses TRBV7-9 and TRBJ2-3; 7 bases map to TRBD1. Trimming at V came to 5 bases and at J to 4 bases, leaving 3 bases not matched to a gene. Per germline, CDR1 SEHNR and CDR2 FQNEAQ (reference sequence). The CDR3 covers 13 residues. The CDR3 DNA follows: TGTGCCAGCAGCGGACAGGTTGCAGATACGCAGTATTTT. It is translated as CASSGQVADTQYF.

This clone was seen a single time. The rearrangement uses TRBV7-2 and TRBJ1-2; no definite D call. V lost 1 base and J 1 base, leaving 7 bases between the germline ends. This CDR3 is built from 14 residues. Germline CDR1 is SGHTA and CDR2 is FQGNSA. The CDR3 nucleotides read TGTGCCAGCAGCTTAGTCAGTATTAACTATGGCTACACCTTC. Protein sequence: CASSLVSINYGYTF.

This clone was observed a handful of times. The gene calls are TRBV6-2 or TRBV6-3 and TRBJ2-1, with TRBD1 as a possible D gene (5 bases). The V end lost 5 bases, the J end lost 0 bases, and 14 bases lay between the germline ends. CDR3 length: 16 amino acids. The germline CDR1 and CDR2 sequences are MNHEY and SVGEGT. The CDR3 bases are TGTGCCAGCAGTGCGTATACAGGCGTCTCCTACAATGAGCAGTTCTTC. It is translated as CASSAYTGVSYNEQFF.

This chain joins TRBV10-2 and TRBJ2-3; no reliable D call. Per germline, CDR1 WSHSY and CDR2 SAAADI. The length of the CDR3 is 11 residues. The ends were cut back, 11 bases at V and 6 bases at J, with 12 bases in the middle. The CDR3 coding sequence is TGCGCCCCGATGTGGGCCGATACGCAGTATTTT. Its protein is CAPMWADTQYF.

This chain connects TRBV6-2 or TRBV6-3 to TRBJ1-6, with TRBD1 matching over 8 bases. The CDR3 spans 17 residues. Germline V lookup: CDR1 MNHEY, CDR2 SVGEGT. With 0 bases clipped from V and 7 bases from J, the junction kept 8 bases outside the gene matches. The CDR3: CASSYSPADRGNSPLHF. CDR3 in DNA: TGTGCCAGCAGTTACTCTCCCGCAGACAGGGGAAATTCACCCCTCCACTTT.

This chain connects TRBV18 to TRBJ2-2; D is undetermined. V lost 4 bases and J lost 3, with 9 bases in between. The CDR3 extends over 14 amino acids. Germline assignment: CDR1 KGHSH and CDR2 LQKENI. The CDR3 coding sequence is TGTGCCAGCTCACTTCAGGTTGACACCGGGGAGCTGTTTTTT. Translation: CASSLQVDTGELFF.

This clone came up once. The same CDR3 arises from other DNA sequences in this sample as well. The chain recombines TRBV30 with TRBJ1-1; TRBD1 might be the D (5 bases). Germline V CDR1 and CDR2: GTSNPN, SVGIG (reference sequence). The CDR3 extends over 13 amino acids. Trimming pared 0 bases from V and 1 base from J, leaving 6 bases between. CDR3 protein: CAWSVRGNTEAFF. The DNA of the CDR3 is TGTGCCTGGAGTGTAAGGGGGAACACTGAAGCTTTCTTT.

The chain combines TRBV27 with TRBJ2-7, with a weak D call TRBD1 (6 bases). CDR3 size: 14 residues. CDR1 is MNHEY, CDR2 SMNVEV, per germline (reference sequence). V was clipped by 6 bases and J by 2 bases, with 14 bases between them. The DNA for the CDR3 is TGTGCCAGCAGCTTTCTGGACAGAGCCTACGAGCAGTACTTC. The encoded protein is CASSFLDRAYEQYF.

The rearrangement uses TRBV4-3 and TRBJ2-3; D unresolved. Germline lookup yields CDR1 LGHNA and CDR2 YSLEER. This CDR3 is 15 amino acids long. Trimming pared 3 bases from V and 2 bases from J, leaving 12 bases between. This CDR3 is CASSQEWLHTDTQYF. DNA for the CDR3: TGCGCCAGCAGCCAGGAGTGGTTGCACACAGATACGCAGTATTTT.

At least ten counts were recorded for this clone. The chain uses TRBV5-6 and TRBJ2-3; 13 bases align to TRBD2. V was pared by 0 bases and J by 5 bases, with 3 bases of the junction left unmatched. The germline gives CDR1 SGHDT, CDR2 YYEEEE. The CDR3 runs to 16 residues. CDR3 in amino acids: CASSLETSGGRDTQYF. CDR3 DNA: TGTGCCAGCAGCTTGGAGACTAGCGGGGGGAGAGATACGCAGTATTTT.

This clone came up once. This sequence joins TRBV5-1 and TRBJ1-6; D call uncertain. The germline V and J ends were trimmed by 2 bases and 6 bases, with 6 bases remaining between them. This CDR3 is 13 amino acids long. CDR1 is SGHRS, CDR2 YFSETQ, per germline. CDR3 sequence reads: CASSFGINSPLHF. The CDR3 nucleotides read TGCGCCAGCAGCTTCGGGATTAATTCACCCCTCCACTTT.

This chain uses TRBV29-1 with TRBJ2-2, with a tentative D call TRBD2 (5 bases). V gave up 5 bases and J gave up 7 bases, with 8 bases separating them. The CDR3 is made up of 11 amino acids. Germline V gene lookup returns CDR1 SQVTM and CDR2 ANQGSEA. For the CDR3, the DNA is TGCAGCGTTATGGGGAGCGGGGAGCTGTTTTTT. Residues: CSVMGSGELFF.

V usage is TRBV11-2 and J usage is TRBJ1-1; TRBD1 might be the D (6 bases). This CDR3 spans 14 amino acids. V was pared by 10 bases and J by 2 bases, with 17 bases between. Germline CDR1 is SGHAT and CDR2 is FQNNGV. The DNA of the CDR3 is TGTGCCACCCTAAGGGGGAGGGGAAACACTGAAGCTTTCTTT. This sequence encodes CATLRGRGNTEAFF.

The J gene is TRBJ1-4, the V gene TRBV4-3; D is unclear. Germline CDR1 reads LGHNA; CDR2 reads YSLEER. V lost 0 bases to trimming and J lost 10 bases, with 18 bases between them. CDR3 length: 16 residues. CDR3 sequence: CASSQEGLGRAGKLFF. The CDR3 nucleotides are TGCGCCAGCAGCCAAGAAGGTTTAGGTCGGGCGGGAAAACTGTTTTTT.

In nucleotides, the CDR3 is TGTGCCAGCCTCGCGGGGGGGGGAAACACTGAAGCTTTCTTT. Residues: CASLAGGGNTEAFF. The V and J genes are TRBV28 and TRBJ1-1; weak D call: TRBD1 (5 bases). Per the germline V gene, CDR1 is MDHEN and CDR2 is SYDVKM. The V and J ends lost 8 bases and 2 bases respectively, with 15 bases between them. CDR3 length equals 14 residues.

A few counts support this clone. V gene TRBV6-1 combines with J gene TRBJ2-7; tentative D call: TRBD2 (5 bases). The V end was cut by 0 bases, the J end by 2 bases, with 26 bases between. The length of the CDR3 is 20 residues. Germline CDR1 is MNHNS and CDR2 is SASEGT. CDR3 region: CASSEALRWGALGGTYEQYF. CDR3 sequence (DNA): TGTGCCAGCAGTGAAGCGCTTCGGTGGGGAGCCCTCGGCGGCACCTACGAGCAGTACTTC.

The chain joins TRBV5-4 to TRBJ1-2; D is unresolved. CDR1 and CDR2 from the germline V gene are SGHNT and YYREEE (reference sequence). Trimming shortened V by 4 bases and J by 4 bases, and 14 bases separated the two germline ends. The CDR3 contains 14 residues. The CDR3 sequence is CASSPQQALYGYTF. CDR3 in DNA: TGTGCCAGCAGCCCTCAGCAGGCCCTCTATGGCTACACCTTC.

The CDR3 reads CASSLTLAGDRNEQFF. In DNA, the CDR3 is TGTGCCAGCAGCTTAACCCTAGCGGGGGACCGCAATGAGCAGTTCTTC. V and J are TRBV11-3 and TRBJ2-1; 10 nucleotides match TRBD2. The germline gives CDR1 SGHNT, CDR2 YENEEA. The CDR3 has 16 residues. The trim removed 2 bases at V and 6 bases at J, leaving 7 bases unmatched. Filled out from reference TRBV11-3 and TRBJ2-1, the complete variable domain reads EAGVVQSPRYKIIEKKQPVAFWCNPISGHNTLYWYLQNLGQGPELLIRYENEEAVDDSQLPKDRFSAERLKGVDSTLKIQPAELGDSAVYLCASSLTLAGDRNEQFFGPGTRLTVL.

This clone appeared a few times. The chain uses TRBV5-4 and TRBJ1-6; TRBD1 is a possible D gene (5 bases). The length of the CDR3 is 15 residues. The V gene's germline CDR1 is SGHNT and CDR2 YYREEE (reference sequence). The V gene lost 2 bases and the J gene lost 7 bases, with 13 bases spanning the gap. CDR3 sequence reads: CASSLLSGGNSPLHF. CDR3 nucleotides: TGTGCCAGCAGCTTATTGTCTGGGGGGAATTCACCCCTCCACTTT.